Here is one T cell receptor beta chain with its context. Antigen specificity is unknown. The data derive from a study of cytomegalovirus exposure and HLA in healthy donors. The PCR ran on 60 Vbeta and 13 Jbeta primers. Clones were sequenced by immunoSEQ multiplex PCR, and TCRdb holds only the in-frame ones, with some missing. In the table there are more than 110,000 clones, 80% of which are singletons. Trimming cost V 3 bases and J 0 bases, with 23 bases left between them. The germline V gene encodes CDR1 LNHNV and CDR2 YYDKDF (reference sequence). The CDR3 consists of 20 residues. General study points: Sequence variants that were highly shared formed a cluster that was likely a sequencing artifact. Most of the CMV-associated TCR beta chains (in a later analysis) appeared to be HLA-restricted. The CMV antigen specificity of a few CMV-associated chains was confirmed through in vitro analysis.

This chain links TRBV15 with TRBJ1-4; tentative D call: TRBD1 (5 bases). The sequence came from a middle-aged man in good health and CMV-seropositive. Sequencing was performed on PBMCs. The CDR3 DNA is TGTGCCACCAGCAGTCTCACCCCGACAGACACCGTTGCAACTAATGAAAAACTGTTTTTT. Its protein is CATSSLTPTDTVATNEKLFF.